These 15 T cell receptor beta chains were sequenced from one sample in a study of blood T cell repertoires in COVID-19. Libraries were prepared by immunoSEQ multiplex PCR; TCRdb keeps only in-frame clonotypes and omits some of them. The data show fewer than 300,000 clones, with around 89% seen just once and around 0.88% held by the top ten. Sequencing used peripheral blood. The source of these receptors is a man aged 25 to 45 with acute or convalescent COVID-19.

The DNA for the CDR3 is TGTGCCAGCTCACCGCAGGGCTTGGACACCATATATTTT. Translated, it gives CASSPQGLDTIYF. The chain links TRBV18 to TRBJ1-3; tentatively, D is TRBD1 (5 bases). Between the trimmed V and J ends, which lost 3 bases and 8 bases, there was a span of 11 bases. Germline values: CDR1 KGHSH, CDR2 LQKENI. This CDR3 contains 13 residues.

DNA of the CDR3: TGTGCCAGCAGCGTGACTAGCGGCGGAGAGACCCAGTACTTC. It is translated as CASSVTSGGETQYF. This chain links TRBV3-1 (or the pseudogene TRBV3-2) with TRBJ2-5, with 9 bases lining up with TRBD2. From germline, CDR1 is LGHDT and CDR2 YNNKEL (reference sequence). The CDR3 consists of 14 residues. Trimming took 5 bases from V and 4 from J; bases not matched to a gene: 5.

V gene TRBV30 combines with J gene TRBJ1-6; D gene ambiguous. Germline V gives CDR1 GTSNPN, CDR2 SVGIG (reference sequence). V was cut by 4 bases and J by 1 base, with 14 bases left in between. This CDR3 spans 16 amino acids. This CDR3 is CAWTLPAGSYNSPLHF. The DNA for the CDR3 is TGTGCCTGGACCCTCCCCGCGGGGTCCTATAATTCACCCCTCCACTTT.

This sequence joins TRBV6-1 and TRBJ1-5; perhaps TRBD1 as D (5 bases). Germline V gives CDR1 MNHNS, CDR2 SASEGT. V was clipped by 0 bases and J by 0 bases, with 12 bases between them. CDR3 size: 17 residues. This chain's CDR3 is CASSEAQTGNSNQPQHF. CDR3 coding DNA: TGTGCCAGCAGTGAAGCTCAAACAGGAAATAGCAATCAGCCCCAGCATTTT.

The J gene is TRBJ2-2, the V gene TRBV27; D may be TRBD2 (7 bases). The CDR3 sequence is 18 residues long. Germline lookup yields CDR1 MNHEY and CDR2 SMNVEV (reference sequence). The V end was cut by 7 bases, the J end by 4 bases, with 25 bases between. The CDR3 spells CASTTVTVLGGGTGELFF. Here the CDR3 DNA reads TGTGCCAGCACCACCGTGACAGTTTTAGGGGGGGGCACCGGGGAGCTGTTTTTT.

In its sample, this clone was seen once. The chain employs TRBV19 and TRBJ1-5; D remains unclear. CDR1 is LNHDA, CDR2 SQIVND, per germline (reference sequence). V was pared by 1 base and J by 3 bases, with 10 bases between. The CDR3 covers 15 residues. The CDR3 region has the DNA TGTGCCAGTAGTATAGGCTTTGGCAACAATCAGCCCCAGCATTTT. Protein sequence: CASSIGFGNNQPQHF.

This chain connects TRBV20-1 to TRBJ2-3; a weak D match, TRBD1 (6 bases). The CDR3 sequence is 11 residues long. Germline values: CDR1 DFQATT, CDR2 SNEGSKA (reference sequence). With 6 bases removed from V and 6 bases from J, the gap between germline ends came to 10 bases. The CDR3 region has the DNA TGCAGTGCCCCGAGGGGGGATACGCAGTATTTT. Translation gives CSAPRGDTQYF.

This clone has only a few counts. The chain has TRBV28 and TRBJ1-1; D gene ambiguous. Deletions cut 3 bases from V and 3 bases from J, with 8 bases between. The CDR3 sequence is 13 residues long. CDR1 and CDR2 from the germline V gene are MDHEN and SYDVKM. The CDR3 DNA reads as TGTGCCAGCAGTTTCTTGGCTCACACTGAAGCTTTCTTT. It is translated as CASSFLAHTEAFF.

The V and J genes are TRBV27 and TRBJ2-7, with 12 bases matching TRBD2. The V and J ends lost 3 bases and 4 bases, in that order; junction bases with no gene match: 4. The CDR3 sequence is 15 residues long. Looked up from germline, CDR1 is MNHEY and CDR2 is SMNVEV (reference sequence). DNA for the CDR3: TGTGCCAGCAGTTTGACTAGCGGGAGTAGGTACGAGCAGTACTTC. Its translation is CASSLTSGSRYEQYF.

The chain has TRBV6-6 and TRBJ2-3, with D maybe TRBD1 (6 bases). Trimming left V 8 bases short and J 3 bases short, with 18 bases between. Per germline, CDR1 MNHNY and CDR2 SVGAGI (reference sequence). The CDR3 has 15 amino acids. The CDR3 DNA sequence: TGTGCCAGCTCCCCCGGGACACCGGGGACAGATACGCAGTATTTT. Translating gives CASSPGTPGTDTQYF.

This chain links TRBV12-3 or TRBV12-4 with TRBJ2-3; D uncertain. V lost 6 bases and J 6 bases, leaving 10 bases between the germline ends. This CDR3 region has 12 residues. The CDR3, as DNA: TGTGCCAGCAGGGCCACTACTGATACGCAGTATTTT. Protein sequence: CASRATTDTQYF.

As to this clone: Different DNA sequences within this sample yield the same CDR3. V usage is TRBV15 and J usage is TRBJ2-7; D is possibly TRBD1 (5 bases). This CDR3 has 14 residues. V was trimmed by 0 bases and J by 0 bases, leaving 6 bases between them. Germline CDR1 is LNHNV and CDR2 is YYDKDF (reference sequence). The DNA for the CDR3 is TGTGCCACCAGCAGAGACAGGGACTCCTACGAGCAGTACTTC. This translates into CATSRDRDSYEQYF.

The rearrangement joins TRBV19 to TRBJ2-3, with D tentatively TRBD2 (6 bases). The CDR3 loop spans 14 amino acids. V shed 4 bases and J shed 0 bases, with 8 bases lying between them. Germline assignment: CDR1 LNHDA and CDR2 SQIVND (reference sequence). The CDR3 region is CASSKSGSTDTQYF. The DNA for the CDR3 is TGTGCCAGTAGTAAGAGCGGGAGCACAGATACGCAGTATTTT.

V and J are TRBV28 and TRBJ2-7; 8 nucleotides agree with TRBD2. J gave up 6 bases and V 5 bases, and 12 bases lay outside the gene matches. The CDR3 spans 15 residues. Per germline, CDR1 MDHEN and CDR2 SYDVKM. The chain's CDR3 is CASSPSGAGVSEQYF. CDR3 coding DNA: TGTGCCAGCAGTCCTTCGGGAGCGGGAGTATCCGAGCAGTACTTC.

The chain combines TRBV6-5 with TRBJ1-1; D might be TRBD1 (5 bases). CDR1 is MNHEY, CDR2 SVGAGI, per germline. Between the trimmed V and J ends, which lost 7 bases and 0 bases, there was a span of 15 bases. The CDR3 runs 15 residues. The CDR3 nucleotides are TGTGCCAGCACGAAAAGGGGCCACATGAACACTGAAGCTTTCTTT. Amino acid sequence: CASTKRGHMNTEAFF.